The clone carrying this T cell receptor (beta chain) has only one observation. Its target is not known. The data derive from a study of yellow fever vaccine responses in identical twins. Study-wide results and caveats: Among the twins, the vaccine T cell response reportedly seemed partly convergent and partly personalized.

MiXCR was run by TCRdb on the RT-PCR reads, yielding one entry per CDR3 protein. Counted here are over a thousand distinct CDR3 sequences, 70% to 80% occurring once; the ten biggest clones make up approximately 25%. The clonotype was recovered from a female donor who received the yellow fever vaccine. Sequences were derived from T cells from blood (PBMCs), unsorted or a sorted subset (not recorded which), sampled before or after yellow fever vaccination (not recorded which).

Here the CDR3 DNA reads TGCGCCAGCAGCCAGACTGACAATGAGCAGTTCTTC. The encoded protein is CASSQTDNEQFF. The gene calls are TRBV4-3 and TRBJ2-1, with D unclear. CDR3 length equals 12 residues. Trimming removed 3 bases at V and 5 bases at J, with 5 bases between. Germline CDR1 reads LGHNA; CDR2 reads YSLEER.